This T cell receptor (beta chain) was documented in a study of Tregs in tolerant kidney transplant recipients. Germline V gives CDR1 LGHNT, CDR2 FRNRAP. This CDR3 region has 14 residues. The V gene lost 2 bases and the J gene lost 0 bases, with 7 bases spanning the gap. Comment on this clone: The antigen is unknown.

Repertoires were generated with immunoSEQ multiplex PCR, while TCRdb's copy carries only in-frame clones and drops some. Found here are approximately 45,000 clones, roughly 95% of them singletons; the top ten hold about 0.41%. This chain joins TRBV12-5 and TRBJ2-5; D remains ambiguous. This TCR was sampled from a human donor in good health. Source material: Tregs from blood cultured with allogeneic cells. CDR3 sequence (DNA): TGTGCTAGTGGTTTGAAGACCGACCAAGAGACCCAGTACTTC. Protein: CASGLKTDQETQYF.